The clone carrying this TCR beta chain has a single count. Trimming shortened V by 0 bases and J by 4 bases, and 9 bases separated the two germline ends. This CDR3 is built from 15 residues. Germline lookup yields CDR1 MNHNY and CDR2 SVGAGI (reference sequence). Clones were read by immunoSEQ multiplex PCR, and TCRdb kept only the in-frame ones, dropping some. The table records 130,000 or so clones, 70% to 90% of them present only once. This specimen belongs to a study of PD-1 blockade in mismatch repair-deficient tumors. Every patient had mismatch repair deficiency by PCR or immunohistochemistry. The sample in question was peripheral blood, obtained 44 weeks after starting pembrolizumab. This receptor was taken from an adult with mismatch repair-deficient cancer. The V gene is TRBV6-6, the J gene TRBJ2-2; D is unresolved. This chain's CDR3 is CASSYSKPGTGELFF. CDR3 sequence (DNA): TGTGCCAGCAGTTACTCGAAACCGGGCACCGGGGAGCTGTTTTTT.